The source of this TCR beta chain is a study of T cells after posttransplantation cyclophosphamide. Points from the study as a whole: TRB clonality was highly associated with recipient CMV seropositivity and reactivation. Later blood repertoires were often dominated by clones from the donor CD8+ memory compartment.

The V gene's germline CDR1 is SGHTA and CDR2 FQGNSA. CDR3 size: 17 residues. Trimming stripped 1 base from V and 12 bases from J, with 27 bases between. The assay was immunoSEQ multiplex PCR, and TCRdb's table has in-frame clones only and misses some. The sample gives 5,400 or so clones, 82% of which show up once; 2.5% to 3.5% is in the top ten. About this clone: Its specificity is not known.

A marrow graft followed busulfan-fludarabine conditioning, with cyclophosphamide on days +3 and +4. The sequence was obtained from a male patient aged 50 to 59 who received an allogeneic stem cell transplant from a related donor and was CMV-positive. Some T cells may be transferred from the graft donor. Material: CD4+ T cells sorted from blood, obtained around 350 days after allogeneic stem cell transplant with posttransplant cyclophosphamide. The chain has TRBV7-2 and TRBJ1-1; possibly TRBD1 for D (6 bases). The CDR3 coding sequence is TGTGCCAGCAGCTTAGTGCCTCAGTGGACAGCCGATATCACGACTTTCTTT. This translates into CASSLVPQWTADITTFF. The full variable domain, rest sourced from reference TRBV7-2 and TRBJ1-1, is GAGVSQSPSNKVTEKGKDVELRCDPISGHTALYWYRQSLGQGLEFLIYFQGNSAPDKSGLPSDRFSAERTGGSVSTLTIQRTQQEDSAVYLCASSLVPQWTADITTFFGQGTRLTVV.